These 21 T cell receptor beta chains were all obtained from the same sample, sequenced in a study of T cell responses to AZD1222 COVID-19 vaccine listed by TCRdb under 2021. The library was produced with the immunoSEQ multiplex PCR assay. TCRdb retrieved this table from immuneACCESS and kept in-frame rearrangements only. Not all clones are present; in checked studies, unresolved V genes account for under half, and no reason is known for the remainder. The sample table lists roughly 200,000 clones, around 93% of them with a count of one. Clones ranked in the top ten supply less than 1.2% of the sample. The time point label here, explained by the study, means: baseline before first vaccination. This specimen's treatment or condition label, per the study, means: meningococcal conjugate vaccine given as trial control. The sequenced sample was peripheral blood, obtained on day 0 of MenACWY control vaccination. These receptors were taken from an adult in good health.

This clone was detected only once. The rearrangement uses TRBV11-2 and TRBJ2-3, with D unclear. This CDR3 is 14 amino acids long. The V gene lost 0 bases and the J gene lost 2 bases, with 6 bases spanning the gap. Germline lookup yields CDR1 SGHAT and CDR2 FQNNGV. The CDR3 DNA sequence: TGTGCCAGCAGCTTAGATGACTTCACAGATACGCAGTATTTT. Amino acid sequence: CASSLDDFTDTQYF.

The J gene is TRBJ1-1, the V gene TRBV28; D gene uncertain. From germline, CDR1 is MDHEN and CDR2 SYDVKM. The CDR3 extends over 12 amino acids. V was clipped by 2 bases and J by 7 bases, with 8 bases between them. CDR3 loop: CASSLNGLEAFF. As DNA, the CDR3 is TGTGCCAGCAGTTTAAATGGCCTTGAAGCTTTCTTT.

This clone appeared a single time. The chain combines TRBV5-8 with TRBJ2-7; 9 nucleotides match TRBD1. The germline gives CDR1 SGHTS, CDR2 YDEGEE. Unmatched junction bases numbered 8, after V lost 4 bases and J lost 0 bases. The CDR3 runs 16 residues. The CDR3 region has the DNA TGTGCCAGCAGCCCAGGACAGGGGCTAACCTCCTACGAGCAGTACTTC. Its translation: CASSPGQGLTSYEQYF.

V is TRBV27 and J is TRBJ1-5; D uncertain. The length of the CDR3 is 14 residues. From germline, CDR1 is MNHEY and CDR2 SMNVEV (reference sequence). Trimming took 4 bases from V and 3 from J, leaving 10 bases between them. The CDR3 DNA is TGTGCCAGCAGTTCAGGACGGTTCAATCAGCCCCAGCATTTT. It encodes CASSSGRFNQPQHF.

The rearrangement joins TRBV9 to TRBJ1-1; D call uncertain. The CDR3 is made up of 13 amino acids. Germline V CDR1 and CDR2: SGDLS, YYNGEE. V gave up 3 bases and J gave up 5 bases, with 11 bases separating them. CDR3 DNA sequence: TGTGCCAGCAGCGCGGAGATAGCTACTGAAGCTTTCTTT. The encoded protein is CASSAEIATEAFF.

The sample holds a few counts of this clone. The rearrangement links TRBV29-1 to TRBJ2-1; tentatively, D is TRBD1 (5 bases). Germline CDR1 and CDR2: SQVTM and ANQGSEA. The ends were cut back, 4 bases at V and 2 bases at J, with 9 bases in the middle. The CDR3 runs to 13 residues. CDR3 in amino acids: CSVAVDTYNEQFF. The CDR3 DNA reads TGCAGCGTTGCTGTGGACACCTACAATGAGCAGTTCTTC.

The chain employs TRBV7-9 and TRBJ2-3, with D unclear. Germline-derived CDR1 and CDR2 are SEHNR and FQNEAQ (reference sequence). Trimming cost V 0 bases and J 2 bases, with 9 bases left between them. This CDR3 comprises 15 residues. CDR3 loop: CASSLAWATTDTQYF. CDR3 in DNA: TGTGCCAGCAGCTTAGCGTGGGCCACCACAGATACGCAGTATTTT.

This clone was seen a single time. This chain joins TRBV12-5 and TRBJ1-2, with a weak D call TRBD1 (5 bases). The ends were cut back, 9 bases at V and 4 bases at J, with 18 bases in the middle. The germline V gene encodes CDR1 LGHNT and CDR2 FRNRAP. The CDR3 has 14 amino acids. CDR3 protein: CASDSQGRVYGYTF. The CDR3 region has the DNA TGTGCTAGCGATTCTCAGGGCCGGGTCTATGGCTACACCTTC. The full variable domain, rest sourced from reference TRBV12-5 and TRBJ1-2, is DARVTQTPRHKVTEMGQEVTMRCQPILGHNTVFWYRQTMMQGLELLAYFRNRAPLDDSGMPKDRFSAEMPDATLATLKIQPSEPRDSAVYFCASDSQGRVYGYTFGSGTRLTVV.

The chain combines TRBV5-1 with TRBJ2-5; 10 bases are shared with TRBD1. The V and J ends lost 4 bases and 5 bases, in that order; junction bases with no gene match: 8. The CDR3 runs to 15 residues. CDR1 is SGHRS and CDR2 is YFSETQ in the germline V gene. The CDR3 is CASSTDRGFRETQYF. The CDR3 DNA reads TGCGCCAGCAGCACGGACAGGGGGTTTAGGGAGACCCAGTACTTC.

The J gene is TRBJ2-1, the V gene TRBV5-5; no firm D call. Germline loops: CDR1 SGHKS, CDR2 YYEKEE (reference sequence). The CDR3 contains 17 residues. The V and J ends lost 1 base and 10 bases respectively, with 24 bases between them. The CDR3 DNA sequence: TGTGCCAGCAGCTTGTATTCTGCCGCGACCAGGTTGCCGGAGCAGTTCTTC. Protein product: CASSLYSAATRLPEQFF.

The V call is TRBV5-1, the J call TRBJ1-3; D gene ambiguous. CDR3 size: 14 residues. Germline V gives CDR1 SGHRS, CDR2 YFSETQ. V was pared by 0 bases and J by 0 bases, with 4 bases between. The CDR3 sequence is CASSLDNSGNTIYF. DNA of the CDR3: TGCGCCAGCAGCTTGGACAACTCTGGAAACACCATATATTTT.

This clone was counted only a few times. This chain connects TRBV7-2 to TRBJ1-6; no definite D call. Germline V gene lookup returns CDR1 SGHTA and CDR2 FQGNSA. This CDR3 comprises 16 residues. V dropped 5 bases and J dropped 5 bases, with 16 bases sitting between them. The CDR3 region is CASSPWFGKNNSPLHF. The DNA for the CDR3 is TGTGCCAGCAGCCCCTGGTTCGGAAAGAATAATTCACCCCTCCACTTT.

The genes are TRBV2 and TRBJ1-5, with D tentatively TRBD1 (6 bases). This CDR3 has 13 residues. Germline loops: CDR1 SNHLY, CDR2 FYNNEI. The V and J ends lost 4 bases and 15 bases respectively, with 19 bases between them. The CDR3 sequence is CASSVSSRGTMHF. CDR3 sequence (DNA): TGTGCCAGCAGTGTATCGTCAAGGGGGACCATGCATTTT. The whole variable domain, remainder taken from reference TRBV2 and TRBJ1-5, is EPEVTQTPSHQVTQMGQEVILRCVPISNHLYFYWYRQILGQKVEFLVSFYNNEISEKSEIFDDQFSVERPDGSNFTLKIRSTKLEDSAMYFCASSVSSRGTMHFGDGTRLSIL.

The CDR3 reads CASSPPTSSSYNEQFF. CDR3 DNA sequence: TGTGCCAGCTCACCTCCGACTAGTTCCTCCTACAATGAGCAGTTCTTC. The chain uses TRBV18 and TRBJ2-1, with TRBD2 as a possible D gene (6 bases). V lost 3 bases and J lost 0, with 12 bases in between. The length of the CDR3 is 16 residues. Germline CDR1 is KGHSH and CDR2 is LQKENI. Based on the CDR3 plus reference TRBV18 and TRBJ2-1, the full variable domain is NAGVMQNPRHLVRRRGQEARLRCSPMKGHSHVYWYRQLPEEGLKFMVYLQKENIIDESGMPKERFSAEFPKEGPSILRIQQVVRGDSAAYFCASSPPTSSSYNEQFFGPGTRLTVL.

Comment on this clone: The germline gene is not matched at one end of the junction; a read error may be the cause. The gene calls are TRBV19 and TRBJ1-1; no clear D. CDR1 is LNHDA and CDR2 is SQIVND in the germline V gene (reference sequence). The CDR3 is 14 residues long. CDR3 loop: CASSIGGRVLKMIF. The DNA of the CDR3 is TGTGCCAGTAGTATCGGAGGACGGGTCCTTAAGATGATCTTT.

The chain couples TRBV27 to TRBJ1-5, with a possible D match to TRBD1 (6 bases). CDR1 MNHEY and CDR2 SMNVEV come from the germline V gene (reference sequence). The CDR3 is made up of 15 amino acids. Trimming took off 8 bases at V and 6 bases at J, with 20 bases between the two ends. The CDR3 sequence: CASDSQGHSGQPQHF. The CDR3 DNA follows: TGTGCCAGCGACTCCCAGGGACATTCCGGTCAGCCCCAGCATTTT.

The V and J genes are TRBV6-6 and TRBJ2-7; the D gene could be TRBD1 or TRBD2 (6 bases each). V was pared by 6 bases and J by 6 bases, with 12 bases between. CDR1 and CDR2 from the germline V gene are MNHNY and SVGAGI (reference sequence). This CDR3 region has 12 residues. The CDR3 coding sequence is TGTGCCAGCAGCTCCAGGGGAGGCGAGCAGTACTTC. It is translated as CASSSRGGEQYF.

V usage is TRBV24-1 and J usage is TRBJ2-2; no reliable D call. Trimming took 8 bases from V and 2 from J, leaving 8 bases between them. This CDR3 is 13 amino acids long. Germline V gene data show CDR1 as KGHDR and CDR2 as SFDVKD. The CDR3 reads CATKRANTGELFF. The CDR3 DNA reads as TGTGCCACCAAAAGGGCAAACACCGGGGAGCTGTTTTTT.

The chain employs TRBV27 and TRBJ1-1; D not resolved. Trimming cost V 0 bases and J 10 bases, with 12 bases left between them. Per germline, CDR1 MNHEY and CDR2 SMNVEV (reference sequence). The CDR3 extends over 13 amino acids. The CDR3 bases are TGTGCCAGCAGTTTATCCACCTACGGGCGAGCTTTCTTT. This translates into CASSLSTYGRAFF.

This clone has just one count. The rearrangement links TRBV9 to TRBJ1-6; D is ambiguous. The CDR3 sequence is 13 residues long. V was shortened by 0 bases and J by 7 bases, with 5 bases between the two germline ends. CDR1 SGDLS and CDR2 YYNGEE come from the germline V gene. CDR3 sequence (DNA): TGTGCCAGCAGCGTAGCGGAGAATTCACCCCTCCACTTT. This gives the protein CASSVAENSPLHF. Looking up the rest from reference TRBV9 and TRBJ1-6 gives the full variable domain: DSGVTQTPKHLITATGQRVTLRCSPRSGDLSVYWYQQSLDQGLQFLIQYYNGEERAKGNILERFSAQQFPDLHSELNLSSLELGDSALYFCASSVAENSPLHFGNGTRLTVT.

This sequence joins TRBV7-9 and TRBJ2-7, with a possible D match to TRBD2 (5 bases). The CDR3 contains 18 residues. The germline V and J ends were trimmed by 1 base and 1 base, with 20 bases remaining between them. The germline V gene has CDR1 SEHNR and CDR2 FQNEAQ (reference sequence). CDR3 protein: CASSLGTAAVLVSYEQYF. The CDR3 DNA sequence: TGTGCCAGCAGCTTAGGGACCGCAGCCGTACTAGTTTCCTACGAGCAGTACTTC.